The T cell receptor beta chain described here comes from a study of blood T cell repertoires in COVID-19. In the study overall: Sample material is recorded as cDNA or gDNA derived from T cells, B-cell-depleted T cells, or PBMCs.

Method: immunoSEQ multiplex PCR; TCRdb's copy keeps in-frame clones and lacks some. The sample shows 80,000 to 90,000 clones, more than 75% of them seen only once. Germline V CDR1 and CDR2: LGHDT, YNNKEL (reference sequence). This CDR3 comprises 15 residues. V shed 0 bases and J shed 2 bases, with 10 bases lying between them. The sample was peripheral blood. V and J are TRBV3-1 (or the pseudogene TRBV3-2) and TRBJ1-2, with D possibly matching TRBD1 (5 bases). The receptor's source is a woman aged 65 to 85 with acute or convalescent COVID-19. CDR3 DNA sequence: TGTGCCAGCAGCCAAGACAGGGCAATCAACTATGGCTACACCTTC. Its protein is CASSQDRAINYGYTF.